In this sample, the clone carrying this T cell receptor beta chain turned up once. Its antigen is currently unknown. This specimen belongs to a study of cytomegalovirus exposure and HLA in healthy donors. Study-wide results and limits: Evidence from a later analysis indicated that most CMV-associated TCR beta chains looked HLA-restricted. Compared with the roughly 670-donor mean, an Asian-associated ancestry cluster reportedly had fewer N-insertions, according to a later analysis. Reports state that TCR beta sequences accurately predicted most subjects' HLA-A and HLA-B alleles.

This CDR3 is built from 12 residues. The germline V gene has CDR1 SQVTM and CDR2 ANQGSEA. With V trimmed by 6 bases and J by 6 bases, 5 bases remained unmatched. PCR amplification relied on 60 Vbeta primers (plus 13 Jbeta primers). Data came from immunoSEQ multiplex PCR; TCRdb stores just in-frame clones and leaves some out. Of nearly 110,000 clones in the sample, over 75% are singletons; the top ten hold approximately 2.1%. The rearrangement joins TRBV29-1 to TRBJ2-7, with 10 positions matching TRBD1. The TCR sequence derives from a man aged 25-45 years in good health and CMV-seronegative. The sequenced sample was PBMCs. The CDR3 reads CSVSGTGVEQYF. The CDR3 DNA reads TGCAGCGTCTCCGGGACAGGGGTCGAGCAGTACTTC.